These T cell receptor beta chains were read from a single sample in a study of shared clonotypes between healthy human individuals. TCRdb keeps only in-frame clones here, not all; method: immunoSEQ multiplex PCR. This table has fewer than 1 million clones, 95% to 97% appearing once. The material sequenced was naive CD8+ T cells sorted from blood. The receptors were sampled from a man under 40 in good health. CDR3s include the opening cysteine and the closing phenylalanine or tryptophan. The order of the fields is V gene, J gene, D gene, clone size, CDR3 protein, CDR3 DNA. The D gene is left open where the match is weak. The listing skips clone size in some rows; elsewhere it reads once, few, many or a size class.

V: TRBV27
J: TRBJ2-7
D: TRBD2
size: -
CDR3: CASSLGGSYEQYF
DNA: TGTGCCAGCAGTTTAGGCGGGAGTTACGAGCAGTACTTC

V: TRBV5-1
J: TRBJ1-2
D: -
size: -
CDR3: CASSLATGLGGYTF
DNA: TGCGCCAGCAGCTTGGCCACGGGTTTAGGAGGCTACACCTTC

V: TRBV5-1
J: TRBJ1-2
D: -
size: -
CDR3: CASSLVPQEVYYGYTF
DNA: TGCGCCAGCAGCTTGGTACCCCAGGAAGTGTACTATGGCTACACCTTC

V: TRBV5-1
J: TRBJ2-7
D: -
size: -
CDR3: CASSLAVGQFHYEQYF
DNA: TGCGCCAGCAGCTTGGCCGTTGGACAGTTCCACTACGAGCAGTACTTC

V: TRBV5-4
J: TRBJ2-3
D: -
size: -
CDR3: CASSGGDGRTDTQYF
DNA: TGTGCCAGCAGCGGAGGGGACGGGAGAACAGATACGCAGTATTTT

V: TRBV19
J: TRBJ2-7
D: -
size: -
CDR3: CASSTPVRVSSYEQYF
DNA: TGTGCCAGTAGTACCCCCGTCAGGGTTAGCTCCTACGAGCAGTACTTC

V: TRBV5-1
J: TRBJ2-3
D: -
size: -
CDR3: CASSLPLPHTTSTDTQYF
DNA: TGCGCCAGCAGCCTACCTTTACCCCACACTACTAGCACAGATACGCAGTATTTT

V: TRBV9
J: TRBJ2-5
D: -
size: -
CDR3: CASSVGGNHLETQYF
DNA: TGTGCCAGCAGCGTAGGAGGCAACCATTTAGAGACCCAGTACTTC

V: TRBV10-1
J: TRBJ2-3
D: -
size: -
CDR3: CASSHRDGTDTQYF
DNA: TGCGCCAGCAGCCACAGGGACGGCACAGATACGCAGTATTTT

V: TRBV25-1
J: TRBJ2-5
D: -
size: -
CDR3: CASGGASETQYF
DNA: TGTGCCAGCGGTGGGGCTAGCGAGACCCAGTACTTC

V: TRBV11-2
J: TRBJ2-1
D: TRBD2
size: once
CDR3: CASSPSFGTSDYNEQFF
DNA: TGTGCCAGCAGCCCCTCCTTTGGGACTAGCGACTACAATGAGCAGTTCTTC

V: TRBV5-6
J: TRBJ2-1
D: -
size: -
CDR3: CASGGEQFF
DNA: TGTGCCAGTGGAGGCGAGCAGTTCTTC

V: TRBV19
J: TRBJ2-7
D: TRBD1
size: -
CDR3: CASSIWQGEGVEQYF
DNA: TGTGCCAGTAGTATCTGGCAGGGGGAAGGTGTCGAGCAGTACTTC

V: TRBV28
J: TRBJ1-3
D: TRBD1
size: -
CDR3: CASSLLGQGNTIYF
DNA: TGTGCCAGCAGTTTATTGGGACAGGGAAACACCATATATTTT

V: TRBV7-2
J: TRBJ2-1
D: TRBD2
size: -
CDR3: CASSDSGRGGNEQFF
DNA: TGTGCCAGCAGCGATAGCGGGAGGGGTGGCAATGAGCAGTTCTTC

V: TRBV6-5
J: TRBJ2-7
D: -
size: once
CDR3: CASSYQGRTYEQYF
DNA: TGTGCCAGCAGTTACCAAGGCAGAACCTACGAGCAGTACTTC

V: TRBV28
J: TRBJ2-7
D: TRBD1
size: -
CDR3: CASSFGTGPYEQYF
DNA: TGTGCCAGCAGTTTTGGGACAGGGCCTTACGAGCAGTACTTC

V: TRBV6-5
J: TRBJ1-5
D: -
size: -
CDR3: CARRTPGNQPQHF
DNA: TGTGCCCGGAGGACCCCAGGCAATCAGCCCCAGCATTTT

V: TRBV20-1
J: TRBJ1-1
D: TRBD1
size: -
CDR3: CSAPRGPEAFF
DNA: TGCAGTGCTCCAAGGGGGCCCGAAGCTTTCTTT

V: TRBV14
J: TRBJ2-1
D: -
size: -
CDR3: CASSATRYPYNEQFF
DNA: TGTGCCAGCAGCGCAACTAGGTACCCTTACAATGAGCAGTTCTTC

V: TRBV11-3
J: TRBJ2-1
D: TRBD2
size: -
CDR3: CASSPRTSGSLSYNEQFF
DNA: TGTGCCAGCAGCCCTCGGACTAGCGGGAGCCTATCCTACAATGAGCAGTTCTTC

V: TRBV27
J: TRBJ2-7
D: TRBD1
size: -
CDR3: CASSYSTGGYEQYF
DNA: TGTGCCAGCAGTTATTCAACAGGGGGGTACGAGCAGTACTTC